Listed here is a single TCR beta chain. This receptor's antigen is unknown. No quality values exist for individual bases; no much larger clone is one base distant. The data belong to a study of long-term antiretroviral therapy in people with HIV (dated by TCRdb to 2022 to 2024). About the full investigation: The earliest samples were collected about a decade before the 2015 WHO recommendation for immediate ART, when ART was typically delayed until CD4 counts fell. A retrospective serial study tested whether ART initiation and durable HIV suppression were associated with changes in peripheral blood TRB repertoire composition and diversity. A total of around 190 cryopreserved PBMC samples came from 30 or so adults with confirmed HIV infection and were collected serially over a mean of roughly 6 years (range 1-12). Among the 30 or so participants with HIV, about a dozen were female. No cross-contamination during QIAcube processing turned up in test extractions that ran a monoclonal T-cell line alongside 30 to 35 polyclonal samples. The research as a whole found: Since PBMC availability was limited, sequencing covered only the TCR beta chain, with no alpha chain pairing. Starting ART was linked to a significant rise in TRB diversity, yet even after long-term ART the diversity remained significantly lower than in transplant donor controls. Because cell numbers in pre-ART samples were limited, unsorted PBMC were profiled instead of sorted CD4+ and CD8+ T cells. At every time point, the repertoire was dominated by expanded TRB clones first identified before ART initiation, although this dominance fluctuated and, in many PLHIV, declined after ART. No data were available on ART adherence, viral resistance or therapy changes, limiting inferences about post-ART repertoire changes. The samples span the years 2004 to 2017, and the ART regimens used at that time may not be as effective as current regimens. HIV repertoires had narrower CDR3 length ranges than controls, and the network structure suggested an antigen-experienced repertoire that shifted only slightly toward naive after ART.

Participants were included only if at least one PBMC sample before ART initiation and at least two post-ART samples were available. All participants with HIV were treated in the United States of America. Before DNA extraction, cryopreserved samples containing about 1-11 million PBMC were thawed and washed. At the time of the earliest PBMC sample for each participant with HIV, ages ranged from roughly 20 to 54 years. PBMC samples were contributed by each participant from 1-4 timepoints before ART initiation and 2-8 timepoints after ART initiation, with a median of 7 samples. Serial HIV viral load, CD4+ T-cell count, ART history and demographic data were obtained for every participant. A Qiagen kit on a QIAcube was used to extract genomic DNA from unsorted PBMC, with samples processed in batches of 12. The immunoSEQ hsTCRB v3.0 assay was used at survey level resolution to sequence the TRB variable region. TRB sequencing targeted a depth of about 40,000-55,000 T-cell genomes per sample. An Illumina MiSeq with a v3 150-cycle kit was used to sequence the pooled TRB libraries. In the source study's methods: Repertoire analysis was performed in R inside a reproducible Nextflow workflow that covered QC, data transformation and analysis. LymphoSeq2, an R package for AIRR-Seq data exploration, was used to implement custom analyses. A handful of samples that produced fewer than 5000 total TRB sequences were removed, so under 200 HIV repertoires were analyzed. Among the 188 retained HIV repertoires, 55 to 65 were collected before ART initiation and approximately 130 were collected after ART initiation. Repertoires were downsampled to 5000 TRB nucleotide sequences, and summary statistics were averaged over 100 downsampling iterations. The analysis kept only TRB sequences whose CDR3 regions were at least seven amino acids long. Diversity was assessed using a clonality score derived from Shannon entropy and using the Gini coefficient. Repertoire networks linked the top 5000 CDR3 amino acid sequences whenever two sequences differed by an edit distance of one. For TRB CDR3 amino acid sequences, GLIPH2 was used to predict antigen specificity groups and MHC restriction. Known CMV, EBV, HIV or tissue antigen associations were flagged by matching CDR3 amino acid sequences against VDJdb and McPAS-TCR. Pre-ART, post-ART and control groups were compared with Wilcoxon signed-rank tests and Holm-Bonferroni correction. This is the immuneACCESS table as TCRdb keeps it, with only in-frame sequences that have V and J called. A part of the clones is gone; compared with another copy, unresolved V genes explain less than half, and the rest is unexplained. That table is the source of V, J and clone size, and D and trimming were worked out from the DNA. This sample lists about 17,000 clones; approximately 80% were detected once. Roughly 13% of the sample comes from the top ten.

The receptor comes from a woman aged 45-65 years with HIV. The sample consisted of unsorted PBMCs, taken 0.3 years after starting antiretroviral therapy.

Here the CDR3 is given as CSVPEIYGYTF. The nucleotide sequence is given as TGCAGCGTTCCCGAGATCTATGGCTACACCTTC. The sequence is built from TRBV29-1 and TRBJ1-2; there is no confident call for the D gene. The junction shows trimming of 5 bases on V and 4 bases on J, plus 8 bases between the germline ends. CDR1 and CDR2 were assigned from the germline V gene as SQVTM and ANQGSEA. The CDR3 runs 11 amino acids, cysteine and phenylalanine included. The CDR3 DNA has 33 bases and is translated from base 1.